Only a few counts were recorded for the clone carrying this TCR beta chain. What it binds is unknown. The repertoire was sequenced with immunoSEQ multiplex PCR; TCRdb's copy has only in-frame clones and lacks some. In the table there are around 170,000 clones, around 90% of which are singletons. This record comes from a study of T cell responses to AZD1222 COVID-19 vaccine. V shed 4 bases and J 4 bases; nucleotides not matched to a gene: 10. The CDR3 spans 15 residues. The germline V gene has CDR1 SGHRS and CDR2 YFSETQ. Overall study findings and caveats: Repertoire sampling happened only post peak T cell response. Rises in breadth and depth of Spike-specific TCRs came after two AZD1222 doses.

The rearrangement uses TRBV5-1 and TRBJ2-7; 8 bases align to TRBD1. The source material was peripheral blood, sampled on day 0 of AZD1222 vaccination. The TCR sequence derives from an adult in good health. The CDR3 region is CASSPDPGGRYEQYF. DNA of the CDR3: TGCGCCAGCAGCCCGGACCCAGGGGGCAGATACGAGCAGTACTTC.